This entry concerns a single T cell receptor (beta chain). The source of the sample is a study of T cells expressing NK-cell markers. The germline CDR1 and CDR2 sequences are LGHNT and FRNRAP. The CDR3 contains 17 residues. From its re-call of the 5' RACE reads, TCRdb lists each CDR3 protein once, without DNA. In total, the table holds approximately 460,000 distinct CDR3 sequences. The J gene is TRBJ2-3, the V gene TRBV12-5; no DNA is available, so the TRBD1 call from TCRdb remains unchecked. This TCR came from a woman aged 18 to 75 in good health. The material sequenced was blood T cells: a sorted CD56 or NKG2C T cell subset, CD4+ or CD8+ T cells, or bulk PBMC T cells (not recorded which). The CDR3 loop reads CASGLNADGWGTDTQYF.